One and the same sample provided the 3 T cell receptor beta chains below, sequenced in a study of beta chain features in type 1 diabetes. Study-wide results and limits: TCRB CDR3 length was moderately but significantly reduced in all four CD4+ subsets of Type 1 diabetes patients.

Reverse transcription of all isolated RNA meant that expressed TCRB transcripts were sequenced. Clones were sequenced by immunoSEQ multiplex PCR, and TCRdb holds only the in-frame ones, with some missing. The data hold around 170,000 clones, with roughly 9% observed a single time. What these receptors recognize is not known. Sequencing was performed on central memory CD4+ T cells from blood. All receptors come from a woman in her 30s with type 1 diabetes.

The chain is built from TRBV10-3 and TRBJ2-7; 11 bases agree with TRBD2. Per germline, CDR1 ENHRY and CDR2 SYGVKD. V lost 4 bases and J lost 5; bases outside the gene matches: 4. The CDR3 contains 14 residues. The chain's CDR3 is CAISGLAGSDEQYF. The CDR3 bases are TGTGCCATCAGTGGACTAGCGGGAAGTGACGAGCAGTACTTC.

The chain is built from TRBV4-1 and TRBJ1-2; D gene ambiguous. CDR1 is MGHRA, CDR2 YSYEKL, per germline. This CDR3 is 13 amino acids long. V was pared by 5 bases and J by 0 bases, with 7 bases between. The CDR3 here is CASSSTSNYGYTF. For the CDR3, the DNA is TGCGCCAGCAGCAGCACTTCTAACTATGGCTACACCTTC.

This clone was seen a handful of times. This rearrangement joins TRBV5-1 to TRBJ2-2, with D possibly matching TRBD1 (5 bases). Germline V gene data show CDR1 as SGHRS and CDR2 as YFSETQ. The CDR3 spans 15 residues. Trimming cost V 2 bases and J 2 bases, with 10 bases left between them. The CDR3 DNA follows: TGCGCCAGCAGCTTTCGACAGCCAAACACCGGGGAGCTGTTTTTT. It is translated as CASSFRQPNTGELFF.